Described below is a single T cell receptor beta chain sequence and its context. The sample comes from a study of blood T cell repertoires in COVID-19. Libraries were prepared by immunoSEQ multiplex PCR; TCRdb keeps only in-frame clonotypes and omits some of them. The profile covers some 45,000 clones, with roughly nine tenths appearing a single time and around 9.8% taken by the ten largest. Per germline, CDR1 LNHNV and CDR2 YYDKDF (reference sequence). The CDR3 is 16 amino acids. Trimming shortened V by 0 bases and J by 4 bases, and 15 bases separated the two germline ends. The TCR was taken from a human donor in a cohort sampled during active COVID-19. J is TRBJ2-5 and V is TRBV15, with a possible D match to TRBD1 (5 bases). The sequencing input was peripheral blood. The CDR3 DNA reads as TGTGCCACCAGCAGAGATGGACAAACTTGGGGAGAGACCCAGTACTTC. As protein: CATSRDGQTWGETQYF. The full variable domain, rest sourced from reference TRBV15 and TRBJ2-5, is DAMVIQNPRYQVTQFGKPVTLSCSQTLNHNVMYWYQQKSSQAPKLLFHYYDKDFNNEADTPDNFQSRRPNTSFCFLDIRSPGLGDTAMYLCATSRDGQTWGETQYFGPGTRLLVL.